These 9 T cell receptor beta chains were sequenced from one sample in a study of T cell repertoires in cytomegalovirus infection. Their antigens remain unidentified. MiXCR, applied by TCRdb to the reads, yields one record per CDR3 protein. Of around 900,000 distinct CDR3 sequences listed, 30% to 40% are singletons. Here the sequenced sample was cultured CD8+ T cells from PBMCs, taken from culture after CMV antigen stimulation. All receptors derive from a human donor in good health (CMV status not recorded). Some clones in this sample may be carry-over from other donors' samples.

This clonotype occurred a few times. The V gene is TRBV6-1, the J gene TRBJ1-5; D remains unclear. Germline V CDR1 and CDR2: MNHNS, SASEGT. V lost 6 bases and J 6 bases, leaving 9 bases between the germline ends. The CDR3 runs to 12 residues. CDR3 protein: CASRGVSQPQHF. The CDR3 region has the DNA TGTGCCAGCAGGGGTGTTAGTCAGCCCCAGCATTTT.

The chain is built from TRBV7-3 and TRBJ1-2, with no clear D. Germline-derived CDR1 and CDR2 are SGHTA and FQGTGA. CDR3 length equals 14 residues. The ends were cut back, 3 bases at V and 4 bases at J, with 12 bases in the middle. DNA of the CDR3: TGTGCCAGCAGCTTTTCGGACGGGATCTATGGCTACACCTTC. Protein product: CASSFSDGIYGYTF.

J is TRBJ1-3 and V is TRBV2; no firm D call. Per the germline V gene, CDR1 is SNHLY and CDR2 is FYNNEI. The CDR3 has 13 residues. Trimming cost V 6 bases and J 4 bases, with 10 bases left between them. The CDR3 DNA sequence: TGTGCCAGCAGGTCGACAAGCGGAAACACCATATATTTT. Its protein product is CASRSTSGNTIYF.

This clonotype was detected many times. The CDR3 DNA reads TGTGCCAGCAGCTTAGCGGGGGGAGATACGCAGTATTTT. Protein product: CASSLAGGDTQYF. This chain connects TRBV7-2 to TRBJ2-3, with a weak D call TRBD2 (6 bases). V shed 0 bases and J shed 5 bases, with 6 bases lying between them. The CDR3 runs 13 residues. Germline CDR1 is SGHTA and CDR2 is FQGNSA.

In this sample, this clonotype turned up a few times. The chain joins TRBV6-6 to TRBJ1-5, with TRBD1 identical over 8 bases. The CDR3 is 17 amino acids. The V segment lost 5 bases and the J segment 0 bases; nucleotides outside the gene matches: 9. Germline V lookup: CDR1 MNHNY, CDR2 SVGAGI (reference sequence). CDR3 in DNA: TGTGCCAGCAGTACCGGGACAGGAGTTACTAGCAATCAGCCCCAGCATTTT. Amino acid sequence: CASSTGTGVTSNQPQHF.

This clonotype was seen many times. The CDR3 region has the DNA TGTGCCAGCAGTTGGAACACTGAAGCTTTCTTT. Amino acids: CASSWNTEAFF. The chain combines TRBV28 with TRBJ1-1; D is uncertain. The germline gives CDR1 MDHEN, CDR2 SYDVKM. This CDR3 is 11 amino acids long. V lost 4 bases, J lost 1 base, and 1 base lay in between.

This clonotype occurred a few times. The gene calls are TRBV13 and TRBJ1-1; TRBD1 agrees at 7 bases. V shed 5 bases and J 1 base; nucleotides not matched to a gene: 10. CDR3 length: 16 amino acids. The germline gives CDR1 PRHDT, CDR2 FYEKMQ (reference sequence). CDR3 amino acids: CASSPRGQNKNTEAFF. The DNA of the CDR3 is TGTGCCAGCAGCCCAAGGGGACAGAACAAGAACACTGAAGCTTTCTTT.

This clonotype was observed a few times. The chain uses TRBV4-1 and TRBJ1-1; tentative D call: TRBD1 (6 bases). The CDR3 is made up of 15 amino acids. V lost 1 base and J 6 bases, leaving 15 bases between the germline ends. Germline assignment: CDR1 MGHRA and CDR2 YSYEKL. CDR3 in amino acids: CASSQVSQTGAEAFF. The CDR3 DNA reads as TGCGCCAGCAGCCAAGTCAGCCAGACAGGAGCTGAAGCTTTCTTT.

The genes are TRBV19 and TRBJ2-3; 7 positions agree with TRBD2. Germline V gene lookup returns CDR1 LNHDA and CDR2 SQIVND (reference sequence). This CDR3 spans 15 amino acids. V shed 3 bases, J shed 1 base, and the junction held 4 bases outside the gene matches. The CDR3 loop is CASSMGRGRTDTQYF. The DNA of the CDR3 is TGTGCCAGTAGTATGGGGAGGGGACGCACAGATACGCAGTATTTT.